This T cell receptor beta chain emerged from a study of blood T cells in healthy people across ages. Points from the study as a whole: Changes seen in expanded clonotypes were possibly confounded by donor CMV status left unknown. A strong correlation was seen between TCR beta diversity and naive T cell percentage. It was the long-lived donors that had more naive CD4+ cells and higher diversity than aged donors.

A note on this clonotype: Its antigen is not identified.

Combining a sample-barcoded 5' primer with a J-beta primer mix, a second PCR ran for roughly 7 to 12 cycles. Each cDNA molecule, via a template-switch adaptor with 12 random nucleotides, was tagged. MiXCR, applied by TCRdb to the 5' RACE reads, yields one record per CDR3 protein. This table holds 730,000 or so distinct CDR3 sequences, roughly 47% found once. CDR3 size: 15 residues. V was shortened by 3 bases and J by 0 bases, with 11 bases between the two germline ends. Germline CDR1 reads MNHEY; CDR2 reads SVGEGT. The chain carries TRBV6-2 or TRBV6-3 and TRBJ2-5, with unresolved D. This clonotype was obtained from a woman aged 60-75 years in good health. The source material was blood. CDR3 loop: CASSYSGPNQETQYF. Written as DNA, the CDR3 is TGTGCCAGCAGTTATTCAGGACCGAACCAAGAGACCCAGTACTTC.